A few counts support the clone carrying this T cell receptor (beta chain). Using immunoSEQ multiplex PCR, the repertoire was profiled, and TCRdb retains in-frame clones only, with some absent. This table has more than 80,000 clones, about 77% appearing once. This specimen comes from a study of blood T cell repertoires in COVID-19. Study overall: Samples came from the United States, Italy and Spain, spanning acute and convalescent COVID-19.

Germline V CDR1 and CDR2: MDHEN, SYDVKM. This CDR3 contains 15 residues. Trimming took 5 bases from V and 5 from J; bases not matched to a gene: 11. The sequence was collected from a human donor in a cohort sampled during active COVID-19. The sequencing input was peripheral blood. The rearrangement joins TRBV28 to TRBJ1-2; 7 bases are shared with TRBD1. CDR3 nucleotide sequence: TGTGCCAGCAGTCCGGGAGGGGACAGCTTTTATGGCTACACCTTC. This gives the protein CASSPGGDSFYGYTF.